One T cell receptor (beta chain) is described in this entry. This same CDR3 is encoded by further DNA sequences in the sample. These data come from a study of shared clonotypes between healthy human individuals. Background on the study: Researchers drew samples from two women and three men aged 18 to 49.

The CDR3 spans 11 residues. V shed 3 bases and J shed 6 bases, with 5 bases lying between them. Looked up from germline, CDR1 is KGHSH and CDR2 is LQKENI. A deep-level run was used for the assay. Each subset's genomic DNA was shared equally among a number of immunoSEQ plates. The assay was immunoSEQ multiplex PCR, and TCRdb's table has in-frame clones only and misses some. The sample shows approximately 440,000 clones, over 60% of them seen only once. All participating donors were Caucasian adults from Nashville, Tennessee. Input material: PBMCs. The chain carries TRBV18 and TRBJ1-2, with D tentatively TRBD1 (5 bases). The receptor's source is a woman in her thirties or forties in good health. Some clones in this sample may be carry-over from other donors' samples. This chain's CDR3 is CASSPRDGYTF. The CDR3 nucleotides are TGTGCCAGCTCACCCAGGGATGGCTACACCTTC. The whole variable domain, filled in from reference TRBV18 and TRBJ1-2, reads NAGVMQNPRHLVRRRGQEARLRCSPMKGHSHVYWYRQLPEEGLKFMVYLQKENIIDESGMPKERFSAEFPKEGPSILRIQQVVRGDSAAYFCASSPRDGYTFGSGTRLTVV.